The clone carrying this T cell receptor beta chain was seen a single time. PCR employed 60 Vbeta and 13 Jbeta primers. Assay used: immunoSEQ multiplex PCR; TCRdb lists only in-frame clones, some missing. In the table there are roughly 130,000 clones, less than 85% of which are singletons. CDR3 size: 19 residues. Germline V gene lookup returns CDR1 SGHTA and CDR2 FQGNSA. The sample is drawn from a study of cytomegalovirus exposure and HLA in healthy donors. Input material: PBMCs. The rearrangement links TRBV7-2 to TRBJ2-5; 10 positions match TRBD2. The DNA matches TRBJ2-7 better at its end, which makes the J call doubtful. The source is a man aged 25-40 years in good health and CMV-seronegative. CDR3 in DNA: TGTGCCAGCAGCTTAGGTCGTCTGGCTAGCGGGAGTAGGTTGGACGAGCAGTACTTC. It yields the protein CASSLGRLASGSRLDEQYF.